This TCR beta chain originates from a study of PD-L1 blockade in urothelial cancer (TCRdb year 2017). Broadly, across the study: Therapy was started at some point between 2013 and 2015 for all patients, and atezolizumab 1,200 mg was administered intravenously every 3 weeks. An ECOG performance status of 0 or 1 was recorded for the patients, and 0 to 3 prior chemotherapy regimens had been received by the patients. Twenty-five of 29 patients were identified as males with urothelial cancer of bladder origin, and a prior smoking history was reported by 18 of 29 patients. Pretreatment tumor samples, along with matched peripheral blood serially collected before and after atezolizumab treatment, were subjected to TCR sequencing. In the same patients who had TCR sequencing, pretreatment tumors also underwent whole exome sequencing and RNA sequencing. Progression-free survival longer than 6 months counted as durable clinical benefit, and TCR features were additionally tested against both progression-free and overall survival. Somatic, immune and clinical correlates of response to PD-L1 blockade with atezolizumab in urothelial cancer were the focus of an exploratory multi-omic analysis. Durable clinical benefit was achieved by nine patients and was not achieved by 20 patients. Pretreatment blood TCR-seq was available for about 30 patients, at least one posttreatment blood collection was obtained for approximately 25 patients, and tumor TCR-seq was available for approximately 25 patients. Blood samples were analyzed at two time points: 3 weeks after treatment start (second dose) and 6 weeks after treatment start. A median of about 150,000 T cells and some 90,000 unique TCRs was obtained from blood samples, and a median clonality of about 0.08 was observed. Points the paper makes about the study in general: At 3 weeks after the start of treatment, tumor-associated TCR clones in peripheral blood had expanded more in patients with durable benefit (n ≈ 23, p = 0.022). A pretreatment peripheral blood TCR clonality below the median was linked to improved progression-free and overall survival. Small sample size (n of about 29) and many exploratory analyses mean the results are intended to be hypothesis-generating.

At the junction V is shortened by 1 base and J by 4 bases; bases outside the gene matches: 3. In the germline V gene, CDR1 corresponds to SGHAT and CDR2 to FQNNGV. CDR3 length: 15 amino acids, cysteine to phenylalanine. The DNA shown is the 45-base CDR3, in frame from base 1. Each PCR received spiked-in synthetic TCR analog templates so that absolute template abundance could be estimated from read counts. The immunoSEQ assay was used to amplify TCRbeta CDR3 regions from genomic DNA with bias-controlled V and J gene primers. Rearranged TCRbeta segments were sequenced at approximately 20X coverage. The original methods were these. Clustering was used to correct sequencing errors, and CDR3s were annotated against IMGT to assign V, D and J genes. Downstream analyses used only productive TCRbeta rearrangements, leaving out any out-of-frame or stop-codon sequences. Clonality was computed as one minus Shannon entropy normalized by the log of the number of unique productive sequences. Clones differing between time points or between blood and tumor were identified by Fisher's exact test with Benjamini-Hochberg correction at adjusted p below 0.01. TCRdb mirrors the immuneACCESS table, restricted to in-frame sequences. Some clones are absent from its copies; in checked studies, under half trace to an unresolved V gene, and the reason for the others is unknown. V, J and clone size are those of that table, while D and trimming were read from the DNA. The sample table contains around 120,000 clones; only one count was recorded for about 85% of them. 2.4% of the sample belongs to the ten largest clones.

A cohort of roughly 30 patients with locally advanced or metastatic urothelial carcinoma, treated at Memorial Sloan Kettering on a trial protocol, was included. Peripheral blood mononuclear cells were collected pretreatment and during treatment, with between 1 and 8 total time points obtained per patient. The Qiagen DNeasy Blood extraction kit was used to purify genomic DNA from total PBMCs and tumor samples. PBMCs were collected pretreatment and during treatment, and were isolated and stored as previously described. Remarks on this clone: The target of this receptor is not known. Per-base quality was not reported, and no clone a single base away is much larger than it.

The source of this sequence is a man between 50 and 59 years old with urothelial cancer. The specimen was PBMCs, collected around atezolizumab (anti-PD-L1) treatment. Here the chain combines TRBV11-2 and TRBJ2-7; the junction holds 11 bases that match TRBD2. The sequenced DNA is TGTGCCAGCAGCTTAGTAGGACTAGCGGGTTACGAGCAGTACTTC. Protein translation: CASSLVGLAGYEQYF.